This T cell receptor (beta chain) was documented in a study of cytomegalovirus exposure and HLA in healthy donors. Study at large: The 95 to 150 validation repertoires were produced on the same platform as the roughly 670 repertoires of the first cohort. This was reported in a later analysis.

The CDR3 has 15 residues. Trimming left V 2 bases short and J 5 bases short, with 15 bases between. CDR1 is KGHSH, CDR2 LQKENI, per germline. TCRdb keeps only in-frame clones here, not all; method: immunoSEQ multiplex PCR. The sample contains tens of thousands of clones, roughly 94% of which appear only once. About this clone: Its antigen is unknown.

Broader study findings: In vitro confirmation showed three CMV-associated chains to be CMV antigen specific.

Sequences were obtained from PBMCs. The sequence was collected from a woman between 18 and 29 years old in good health and CMV-seropositive. The chain joins TRBV18 to TRBJ1-1; D perhaps matches TRBD1 (5 bases). In DNA, the CDR3 is TGTGCCAGCTCACCAGGTTTGACAGTCGATACTGAAGCTTTCTTT. Amino acids: CASSPGLTVDTEAFF. Together with reference TRBV18 and TRBJ1-1, the CDR3 gives the full variable domain: NAGVMQNPRHLVRRRGQEARLRCSPMKGHSHVYWYRQLPEEGLKFMVYLQKENIIDESGMPKERFSAEFPKEGPSILRIQQVVRGDSAAYFCASSPGLTVDTEAFFGQGTRLTVV.